What follows is one T cell receptor beta chain and its context. The ends lost 5 bases at V and 5 bases at J; junction bases unmatched: 8. The germline V gene has CDR1 WNHNN and CDR2 SYGVQD (reference sequence). There are 16 residues in the CDR3. Participants, about 18 to 90 years old, spanned around 26 US areas. The data are from a study of blood T cell repertoires in COVID-19. Study background: Donors in the United States, Italy and Spain gave samples during acute or convalescent COVID-19. PBMCs, B-cell-depleted T cells, or T cells provided the cDNA or gDNA that made up the material.

Repertoires were generated with immunoSEQ multiplex PCR, while TCRdb's copy carries only in-frame clones and drops some. Of 260,000 or so clones in the sample, 88% were seen once. The receptor's source is a middle-aged woman with acute COVID-19. The sample comprised PBMCs or T cells enriched from blood (not recorded which). This chain links TRBV10-1 with TRBJ2-2, with 10 bases matching TRBD1. In DNA form, the CDR3 reads TGCGCCAGCAGTAACCGGGACAGGGGAATAACCGGGGAGCTGTTTTTT. It is translated as CASSNRDRGITGELFF.